One and the same sample provided the 4 T cell receptor beta chains below, sequenced in a study of shared clonotypes between healthy human individuals. Profiling relied on immunoSEQ multiplex PCR, and the TCRdb table lists in-frame clones only, not all of them. The data show over a million clones, roughly 96% seen once. The sample consisted of naive CD4+ T cells sorted from blood. Subset meaning: CD45RA+ positively selected. The receptors shown here come from a man between 25 and 39 years old in good health.

This chain uses TRBV5-4 with TRBJ2-7; possible D gene TRBD1, 6 bases. From germline, CDR1 is SGHNT and CDR2 YYREEE (reference sequence). CDR3 length: 14 residues. With 3 bases removed from V and 4 bases from J, the gap between germline ends came to 14 bases. For the CDR3, the DNA is TGTGCCAGCAGCTACGGACAGATGACATACGAGCAGTACTTC. Encoded protein: CASSYGQMTYEQYF.

This clone was counted a single time. The chain couples TRBV18 to TRBJ2-6, with D possibly TRBD1 on 6 matching bases. CDR1 is KGHSH, CDR2 LQKENI, per germline. The CDR3 extends over 16 amino acids. V gave up 5 bases and J gave up 4 bases, with 15 bases separating them. The CDR3 here is CASSSIQGSGANVLTF. Here the CDR3 DNA reads TGTGCCAGCTCAAGCATACAGGGATCCGGGGCCAACGTCCTGACTTTC.

The chain employs TRBV6-4 and TRBJ2-5, with TRBD2 identical over 9 bases. This CDR3 contains 15 residues. Germline CDR1 and CDR2: MRHNA and SNTAGT. V shed 3 bases, J shed 4 bases, and the junction held 6 bases outside the gene matches. The CDR3, as DNA: TGTGCCAGCAGTGATGTGCGGGAGGGCCGAGAGACCCAGTACTTC. Translated: CASSDVREGRETQYF.

The chain carries TRBV2 and TRBJ2-7, with D tentatively TRBD2 (5 bases). Trimming took off 3 bases at V and 0 bases at J, with 12 bases between the two ends. The CDR3 sequence is 15 residues long. Germline V gene sequence: CDR1 SNHLY, CDR2 FYNNEI. CDR3 DNA: TGTGCCAGCAGTGATATAGCGCTGAGCTCCTACGAGCAGTACTTC. This codes for CASSDIALSSYEQYF.